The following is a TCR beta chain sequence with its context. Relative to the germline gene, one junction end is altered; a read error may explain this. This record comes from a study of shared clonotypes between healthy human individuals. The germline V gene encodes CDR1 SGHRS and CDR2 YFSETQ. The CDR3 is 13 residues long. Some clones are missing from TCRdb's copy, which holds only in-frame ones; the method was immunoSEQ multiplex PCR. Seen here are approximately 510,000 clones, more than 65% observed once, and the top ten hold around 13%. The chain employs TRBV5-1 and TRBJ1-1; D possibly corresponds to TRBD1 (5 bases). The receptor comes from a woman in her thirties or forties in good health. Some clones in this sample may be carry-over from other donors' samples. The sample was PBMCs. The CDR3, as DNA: TGCGCCAGCAGCTCCCAGGGTGGGGCGACGGCACTCTTT. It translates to CASSSQGGATALF.